These 14 T cell receptor beta chains came from one sample sequenced in a study of shared clonotypes between healthy human individuals. The method was immunoSEQ multiplex PCR; TCRdb's version includes in-frame clones alone and lacks a portion of them. The sample yields 450,000 or so clones, 77% seen once. Material for sequencing was PBMCs. Receptors originate from a woman in her thirties or forties in good health. Some clones in this sample may be carry-over from other donors' samples.

With regard to this clone: Given the absence of the conserved phenylalanine or tryptophan at the CDR3 end, a read error is likely. The J gene is TRBJ2-7, the V gene TRBV5-1, with TRBD1 identical over 12 bases. This CDR3 is 15 amino acids long. V was pared by 5 bases and J by 6 bases, with 9 bases of the junction left unmatched. Germline V gene data show CDR1 as SGHRS and CDR2 as YFSETQ. The CDR3 DNA sequence: TGCGCCAGCAGTCAGCAGGGACAGGGGGCGTTCGAGCAGTACTCC. Amino acid sequence: CASSQQGQGAFEQYS.

On this clone itself: A much larger clonotype is one base distant, so this may be a read error. The CDR3 bases are TGTGCCGGACGCCAGACAGGGGGAACGCAACGGAACACTGAAGCTTCCTTT. Translating gives CAGRQTGGTQRNTEASF. V usage is TRBV30 and J usage is TRBJ1-1; 9 bases are a match to TRBD1. This CDR3 comprises 17 residues. Germline assignment: CDR1 GTSNPN and CDR2 SVGIG (reference sequence).

J is TRBJ2-6 and V is TRBV5-1; the D gene is possibly TRBD1 (5 bases). Germline V lookup: CDR1 SGHRS, CDR2 YFSETQ. V was trimmed by 0 bases and J by 1 base, leaving 8 bases between them. The CDR3 length is 16 residues. CDR3 sequence: CASSLESGSGANVLTF. CDR3 nucleotides: TGCGCCAGCAGCTTGGAATCAGGGTCTGGGGCCAACGTCCTGACTTTC.

The chain uses TRBV11-3 and TRBJ2-7; perhaps TRBD1 as D (6 bases). This CDR3 has 13 residues. The germline V gene encodes CDR1 SGHNT and CDR2 YENEEA. V was clipped by 5 bases and J by 7 bases, with 15 bases between them. The CDR3 nucleotides read TGTGCCAGCAGCGTGACCCTCGGGACAGAGCAGTACTTC. Its protein is CASSVTLGTEQYF.

In the case of this clone: Distinct nucleotide sequences in the sample also encode this CDR3. The J gene is TRBJ1-4, the V gene TRBV7-9; 7 bases are a match to TRBD1. Germline V gives CDR1 SEHNR, CDR2 FQNEAQ (reference sequence). The CDR3 has 14 residues. V dropped 6 bases and J dropped 4; count of bases not matched to a gene: 5. The CDR3 DNA reads TGTGCCAGCAGTCGAGGACAGGATAATGAAAAACTGTTTTTT. Protein product: CASSRGQDNEKLFF.

This clone is labeled medium-sized. Other nucleotide sequences from this sample produce the same CDR3. This chain's CDR3 is CASSQGDRDETQYF. Here the CDR3 DNA reads TGTGCCAGCAGCCAAGGGGACAGGGATGAGACCCAGTACTTC. The chain combines TRBV4-2 with TRBJ2-5; 9 nucleotides agree with TRBD1. V was pared by 1 base and J by 5 bases, with 2 bases of the junction left unmatched. Germline V gene sequence: CDR1 LGHNA, CDR2 YNFKEQ. The CDR3 is made up of 14 amino acids.

The CDR3 reads CASSLNRYEQYF. DNA for the CDR3: TGTGCCAGCAGCTTAAACAGATACGAGCAGTACTTC. This chain uses TRBV7-9 with TRBJ2-7; D unclear. This CDR3 spans 12 amino acids. V was clipped by 2 bases and J by 4 bases, with 6 bases between them. Germline-derived CDR1 and CDR2 are SEHNR and FQNEAQ (reference sequence). The full variable domain, its missing parts supplied by reference TRBV7-9 and TRBJ2-7, is DTGVSQNPRHKITKRGQNVTFRCDPISEHNRLYWYRQTLGQGPEFLTYFQNEAQLEKSRLLSDRFSAERPKGSFSTLEIQRTEQGDSAMYLCASSLNRYEQYFGPGTRLTVT.

The chain recombines TRBV6-5 with TRBJ1-5, with D tentatively TRBD1 (5 bases). The CDR3 is 13 residues long. Trimming took 6 bases from V and 4 from J, leaving 10 bases between them. Germline V gives CDR1 MNHEY, CDR2 SVGAGI. CDR3 loop: CASRTRANQPQHF. The CDR3, as DNA: TGTGCCAGCAGGACCAGGGCGAATCAGCCCCAGCATTTT.

A note on this clone: Other nucleotide sequences from this sample produce the same CDR3. J is TRBJ1-1 and V is TRBV29-1; TRBD1 is a possible D gene (5 bases). The CDR3 runs to 12 residues. Germline loops: CDR1 SQVTM, CDR2 ANQGSEA. V shed 6 bases and J shed 5 bases, with 13 bases lying between them. For the CDR3, the DNA is TGCAGCGTCGCTCGGGGCGGTACTGAAGCTTTCTTT. Its protein is CSVARGGTEAFF.

The V and J genes are TRBV18 and TRBJ2-7; D call uncertain. Germline V gives CDR1 KGHSH, CDR2 LQKENI. Trimming removed 3 bases from V and 0 bases from J, with 12 bases in between. The CDR3 runs 15 residues. In DNA, the CDR3 is TGTGCCAGCTCACCCCCGGGTGGGCGCTCCTACGAGCAGTACTTC. It codes for CASSPPGGRSYEQYF.

This clone turned up a few times. The chain is built from TRBV27 and TRBJ2-5; D might be TRBD1 (5 bases). This CDR3 contains 14 residues. V gave up 3 bases and J gave up 3 bases, with 11 bases separating them. Germline V gene lookup returns CDR1 MNHEY and CDR2 SMNVEV (reference sequence). CDR3 amino acids: CASSLVQDEETQYF. CDR3 sequence (DNA): TGTGCCAGCAGTTTGGTACAGGACGAAGAGACCCAGTACTTC.

For this clone: A far larger clone differs by one base, so this is likely a read error. In the same sample, other DNA sequences code for this CDR3. The chain links TRBV28 to TRBJ1-1, with D possibly TRBD1 on 5 matching bases. The CDR3 totals 17 residues. Germline V gives CDR1 MDHEN, CDR2 SYDVKM. The CDR3 reads CASTLVPPTGPNTEAFF. DNA of the CDR3: TGTGCCAGCACACTAGTACCCCCAACGGGGCCTAACACTGAGGCTTTCTTT.

V gene TRBV7-2 combines with J gene TRBJ1-5; D gene uncertain. V lost 1 base and J lost 5, with 6 bases in between. Germline lookup yields CDR1 SGHTA and CDR2 FQGNSA. This CDR3 has 13 amino acids. CDR3 bases: TGTGCCAGCAGCTTAGTCCTTCATCAGCCCCAGCATTTT. It codes for CASSLVLHQPQHF. The variable domain in full, with the rest retrieved from reference TRBV7-2 and TRBJ1-5, is GAGVSQSPSNKVTEKGKDVELRCDPISGHTALYWYRQSLGQGLEFLIYFQGNSAPDKSGLPSDRFSAERTGGSVSTLTIQRTQQEDSAVYLCASSLVLHQPQHFGDGTRLSIL.

This clone has more than one count but fewer than ten. The chain joins TRBV7-6 to TRBJ2-7, with TRBD2 matching over 10 bases. Germline CDR1 SGHVS, CDR2 FNYEAQ. J was trimmed by 7 bases and V by 8 bases; bases with no gene match: 11. The CDR3 runs 14 residues. The CDR3 DNA reads as TGTGCCAGCGGTAGCGGGAGGCCCACGGGGGAGCAGTACTTC. Its translation: CASGSGRPTGEQYF.